What follows are 19 T cell receptor beta chains derived from one specimen sequenced in a study of cytotoxic CD8 clonotypes in ibrutinib-treated CLL. The method was immunoSEQ multiplex PCR; TCRdb's version includes in-frame clones alone and lacks a portion of them. The sample includes about 140,000 clones, approximately 80% of them seen just once. Sample: PBMCs, taken after 12 months of ibrutinib treatment. These receptors all stem from a human donor with chronic lymphocytic leukemia.

The CDR3 coding sequence is TGTGCCAGCAGCGTGACAGGGGTGGAGACCCAGTACTTC. It specifies CASSVTGVETQYF. This chain connects TRBV28 to TRBJ2-5; TRBD1 agrees at 8 bases. There are 13 residues in the CDR3. Trimming cost V 6 bases and J 5 bases; bases outside gene matches: 5. Germline CDR1 reads MDHEN; CDR2 reads SYDVKM. The full variable domain, in which reference TRBV28 and TRBJ2-5 provide the parts outside the CDR3, is DVKVTQSSRYLVKRTGEKVFLECVQDMDHENMFWYRQDPGLGLRLIYFSYDVKMKEKGDIPEGYSVSREKKERFSLILESASTNQTSMYLCASSVTGVETQYFGPGTRLLVL.

J is TRBJ1-5 and V is TRBV30; D unclear. The CDR3 loop spans 12 amino acids. The germline V gene has CDR1 GTSNPN and CDR2 SVGIG (reference sequence). V lost 2 bases to trimming and J lost 10 bases, with 12 bases between them. Here the CDR3 reads CAWSKSASPQHF. The CDR3 bases are TGTGCCTGGAGTAAGTCGGCCTCTCCCCAGCATTTT.

V usage is TRBV5-6 and J usage is TRBJ1-1; D gene unclear. V lost 6 bases to trimming and J lost 1 base, with 13 bases between them. The CDR3 length is 14 residues. Germline V gene sequence: CDR1 SGHDT, CDR2 YYEEEE. CDR3 coding DNA: TGTGCCAGCAATCCGGCAGGCGCGAACACTGAAGCTTTCTTT. Translation: CASNPAGANTEAFF.

Comment on this clone: This same CDR3 is encoded by further DNA sequences in the sample. The rearrangement joins TRBV4-1 to TRBJ2-1, with TRBD1 matching over 8 bases. Germline V lookup: CDR1 MGHRA, CDR2 YSYEKL. J lost 1 base, V lost 0 bases, and 8 bases had no gene match. This CDR3 comprises 18 residues. The chain's CDR3 is CASSQDSQTGVSYNEQFF. The CDR3 nucleotides read TGCGCCAGCAGCCAAGATTCTCAGACAGGGGTGTCCTACAATGAGCAGTTCTTC.

The chain couples TRBV27 to TRBJ1-2; D remains ambiguous. Germline values: CDR1 MNHEY, CDR2 SMNVEV (reference sequence). V was pared by 2 bases and J by 4 bases, with 14 bases between. CDR3 size: 15 residues. The CDR3 loop reads CASSLKVERIYGYTF. The CDR3 DNA is TGTGCCAGCAGTTTAAAAGTGGAGAGAATCTATGGCTACACCTTC.

The chain uses TRBV7-2 and TRBJ2-5; D tentatively reads TRBD1 or TRBD2 (5 bases each). V lost 6 bases and J lost 1, with 12 bases in between. The CDR3 length is 14 residues. From germline, CDR1 is SGHTA and CDR2 FQGNSA. The CDR3 sequence: CASRPRDGQETQYF. In DNA, the CDR3 is TGTGCCAGCAGACCCCGGGACGGCCAAGAGACCCAGTACTTC.

V is TRBV18 and J is TRBJ1-2; weak D call: TRBD1 (6 bases). The CDR3 totals 17 residues. Germline-derived CDR1 and CDR2 are KGHSH and LQKENI. Trimming pared 3 bases from V and 3 bases from J, leaving 20 bases between. The CDR3 coding sequence is TGTGCCAGCTCACCTTGGTCGGGACAACAGGGTGACTATGGCTACACCTTC. It encodes CASSPWSGQQGDYGYTF.

The rearrangement links TRBV28 to TRBJ1-4; D remains ambiguous. V was cut by 6 bases and J by 7 bases, with 9 bases left in between. CDR3 length equals 12 residues. CDR1 and CDR2 from the germline V gene are MDHEN and SYDVKM. The CDR3 reads CASSPFREKLFF. The CDR3 DNA sequence: TGTGCCAGCAGCCCCTTTCGTGAAAAACTGTTTTTT.

This chain joins TRBV28 and TRBJ1-4; TRBD1 matches at 10 bases. CDR1 is MDHEN and CDR2 is SYDVKM in the germline V gene. The CDR3 sequence is 15 residues long. V dropped 5 bases and J dropped 7; count of bases not matched to a gene: 7. The chain's CDR3 is CASSPMGQGSEKLFF. DNA of the CDR3: TGTGCCAGCAGTCCAATGGGACAGGGGAGTGAAAAACTGTTTTTT.

V usage is TRBV7-6 and J usage is TRBJ2-6, with 7 nucleotides matching TRBD2. The CDR3 totals 17 residues. Germline V lookup: CDR1 SGHVS, CDR2 FNYEAQ. V shed 4 bases and J 0 bases; nucleotides not matched to a gene: 6. CDR3 region: CASSSAPGGSGANVLTF. The CDR3 DNA reads as TGTGCCAGCAGCTCCGCCCCGGGGGGCTCTGGGGCCAACGTCCTGACTTTC. Full variable domain (remainder filled in from reference TRBV7-6 and TRBJ2-6): GAGVSQSPRYKVTKRGQDVALRCDPISGHVSLYWYRQALGQGPEFLTYFNYEAQQDKSGLPNDRFSAERPEGSISTLTIQRTEQRDSAMYRCASSSAPGGSGANVLTFGAGSRLTVL.

The chain couples TRBV30 to TRBJ2-5; the match to TRBD2 covers 11 bases. CDR1 and CDR2 from the germline V gene are GTSNPN and SVGIG (reference sequence). V gave up 0 bases and J gave up 5 bases; unmatched junction bases: 5. This CDR3 spans 15 amino acids. CDR3 nucleotides: TGTGCCTGGAGTGTACTAGCGGGAGTCGGGGAGACCCAGTACTTC. Translation: CAWSVLAGVGETQYF.

The gene calls are TRBV7-8 and TRBJ2-7, with D possibly TRBD1 on 7 matching bases. CDR3 length: 14 amino acids. Germline assignment: CDR1 SGHVS and CDR2 FQNEAQ. V was trimmed by 5 bases and J by 0 bases, leaving 11 bases between them. The chain's CDR3 is CASSIRGDSYEQYF. CDR3 nucleotide sequence: TGTGCCAGCAGCATCAGGGGGGACTCCTACGAGCAGTACTTC.

This rearrangement joins TRBV7-2 to TRBJ2-7, with 8 positions matching TRBD2. Losses at the gene ends were 6 bases for V and 2 bases for J; bases not matched to a gene: 9. CDR1 and CDR2 from the germline V gene are SGHTA and FQGNSA. The CDR3 totals 15 residues. This CDR3 reads CASRAPGGAPYEQYF. The CDR3 DNA is TGTGCCAGCAGGGCCCCGGGGGGGGCCCCCTACGAGCAGTACTTC.

The chain couples TRBV13 to TRBJ2-3; D not resolved. Trimming removed 5 bases from V and 4 bases from J, with 10 bases in between. The CDR3 has 13 amino acids. Per the germline V gene, CDR1 is PRHDT and CDR2 is FYEKMQ (reference sequence). CDR3 loop: CASSPAFADTQYF. Here the CDR3 DNA reads TGTGCCAGCAGCCCCGCGTTCGCAGATACGCAGTATTTT. Based on the CDR3 plus reference TRBV13 and TRBJ2-3, the full variable domain is AAGVIQSPRHLIKEKRETATLKCYPIPRHDTVYWYQQGPGQDPQFLISFYEKMQSDKGSIPDRFSAQQFSDYHSELNMSSLELGDSALYFCASSPAFADTQYFGPGTRLTVL.

The chain has TRBV19 and TRBJ1-5, with 8 bases that match TRBD1. CDR1 is LNHDA, CDR2 SQIVND, per germline (reference sequence). This CDR3 spans 18 amino acids. V shed 5 bases, J shed 0 bases, and the junction held 12 bases outside the gene matches. The chain's CDR3 is CASSYGQGRGYSNQPQHF. Here the CDR3 DNA reads TGTGCCAGTAGTTACGGACAGGGAAGGGGGTATAGCAATCAGCCCCAGCATTTT.

The chain has TRBV6-5 and TRBJ1-1, with 8 bases that match TRBD1. Germline loops: CDR1 MNHEY, CDR2 SVGAGI. The J segment lost 11 bases and the V segment lost 0 bases, leaving 5 bases of the junction unmatched. The CDR3 spans 13 residues. The CDR3 is CASSYSRYRGAFF. CDR3 bases: TGTGCCAGCAGTTACTCGAGGTACAGGGGGGCTTTCTTT.

CDR3 loop: CASSLRRGFQETQYF. CDR3 coding DNA: TGTGCCAGCAGCCTCAGAAGGGGGTTCCAAGAGACCCAGTACTTC. This chain connects TRBV9 to TRBJ2-5; tentative D call: TRBD1 (6 bases). CDR3 size: 15 residues. Germline CDR1 is SGDLS and CDR2 is YYNGEE. Trimming removed 4 bases at V and 1 base at J, with 14 bases between.

CDR3 region: CASTGTGYRGQYF. The CDR3 coding sequence is TGTGCCAGCACCGGGACAGGGTACAGGGGGCAGTACTTC. The chain is built from TRBV28 and TRBJ2-7, with TRBD1 matching over 9 bases. After removal of 7 bases from V and 9 bases from J, the junction contained 10 bases not matched to a gene. Germline lookup yields CDR1 MDHEN and CDR2 SYDVKM. The CDR3 sequence is 13 residues long.

V and J are TRBV6-1 and TRBJ2-6; D is ambiguous. CDR3 length equals 15 residues. The germline V gene encodes CDR1 MNHNS and CDR2 SASEGT. Trimming removed 0 bases at V and 1 base at J, with 4 bases between. The CDR3 reads CASSEAGSGANVLTF. Here the CDR3 DNA reads TGTGCCAGCAGTGAAGCAGGGTCTGGGGCCAACGTCCTGACTTTC.